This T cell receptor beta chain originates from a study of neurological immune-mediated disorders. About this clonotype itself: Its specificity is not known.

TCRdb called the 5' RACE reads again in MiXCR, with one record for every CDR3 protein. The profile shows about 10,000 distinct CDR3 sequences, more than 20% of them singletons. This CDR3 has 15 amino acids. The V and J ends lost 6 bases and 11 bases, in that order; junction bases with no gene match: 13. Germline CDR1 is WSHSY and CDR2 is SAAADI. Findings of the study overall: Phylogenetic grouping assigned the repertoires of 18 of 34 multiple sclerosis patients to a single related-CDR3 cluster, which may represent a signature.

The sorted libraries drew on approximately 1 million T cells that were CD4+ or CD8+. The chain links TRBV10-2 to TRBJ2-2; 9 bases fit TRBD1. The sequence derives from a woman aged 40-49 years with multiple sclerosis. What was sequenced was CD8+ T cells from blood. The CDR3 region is CASRGFGQGRLELFF. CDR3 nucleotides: TGCGCCAGCAGGGGGTTTGGACAGGGGAGGCTAGAGCTGTTTTTT.